The 20 T cell receptor beta chains presented below share a single source sample, sequenced in a study of beta chain features in type 1 diabetes. Findings of the study overall: Among all four CD4+ subsets, Type 1 diabetes patients had TCRB CDR3s that were moderately but significantly shorter.

For these TCRs, the target antigens are not known. Investigators reverse transcribed all isolated RNA, so they sequenced expressed TCRB transcripts. Assay: immunoSEQ multiplex PCR; the TCRdb copy retains only in-frame clones and omits some. The sample records roughly 400,000 clones, around 10% being singletons. Sample: central memory CD4+ T cells from blood. The receptor source for this set is a young man with type 1 diabetes.

CDR3 nucleotides: TGTGCCAGCAGTCCCCTCGCGGGACTAGCGACGGGGAATGAGCAGTTCTTC. This translates into CASSPLAGLATGNEQFF. This chain links TRBV28 with TRBJ2-1; 10 nucleotides agree with TRBD2. Unmatched junction bases numbered 14, after V lost 5 bases and J lost 7 bases. The CDR3 loop spans 17 amino acids. CDR1 is MDHEN, CDR2 SYDVKM, per germline.

Only a few counts were recorded for this clone. The genes are TRBV5-4 and TRBJ2-2, with D perhaps TRBD1 (5 bases). V was clipped by 3 bases and J by 7 bases, with 16 bases between them. Germline CDR1 reads SGHNT; CDR2 reads YYREEE (reference sequence). The CDR3 spans 15 residues. This CDR3 is CASSSVSRGGGELFF. CDR3 in DNA: TGTGCCAGCAGCTCCGTCAGTAGGGGTGGCGGGGAGCTGTTTTTT.

This sequence joins TRBV14 and TRBJ2-1; possibly TRBD2 for D (5 bases). Germline V CDR1 and CDR2: SGHDN, FVKESK. Trimming removed 0 bases from V and 6 bases from J, with 21 bases in between. CDR3 length: 18 residues. CDR3 nucleotides: TGTGCCAGCAGCCAAGACCTCCCGAGGGTTTTTATGTCCAATGAGCAGTTCTTC. It encodes CASSQDLPRVFMSNEQFF.

This clone was detected only a few times. The chain joins TRBV6-1 to TRBJ2-7; D possibly uses TRBD1 or TRBD2 (6 bases each). The ends were cut back, 0 bases at V and 5 bases at J, with 17 bases in the middle. Per the germline V gene, CDR1 is MNHNS and CDR2 is SASEGT. The CDR3 loop spans 16 amino acids. CDR3 nucleotide sequence: TGTGCCAGCAGTGAAGCGCTAATAGGGGGACTGGACGAGCAGTACTTC. As protein: CASSEALIGGLDEQYF.

The rearrangement links TRBV18 to TRBJ2-6; no definite D call. Trimming removed 3 bases from V and 2 bases from J, with 5 bases in between. The CDR3 loop spans 14 amino acids. Germline V gene data show CDR1 as KGHSH and CDR2 as LQKENI. The CDR3 loop reads CASSPEAGANVLTF. CDR3 nucleotides: TGTGCCAGCTCACCGGAAGCTGGGGCCAACGTCCTGACTTTC.

This clone showed up many times. The chain employs TRBV7-9 and TRBJ2-1, with D possibly matching TRBD2 (7 bases). From germline, CDR1 is SEHNR and CDR2 FQNEAQ (reference sequence). Trimming pared 7 bases from V and 5 bases from J, leaving 15 bases between. This CDR3 region has 14 residues. The CDR3 reads CASIPTGRDNEQFF. The DNA for the CDR3 is TGTGCCAGCATCCCCACAGGGAGGGACAATGAGCAGTTCTTC.

The gene calls are TRBV10-1 and TRBJ2-6; 9 bases are shared with TRBD2. The CDR3 runs to 20 residues. Germline loops: CDR1 WNHNN, CDR2 SYGVQD (reference sequence). Trimming at V came to 8 bases and at J to 4 bases, leaving 21 bases not matched to a gene. The CDR3 DNA is TGCGCCAGCCAGCCCTCGGGAGCTAGCGGGGACCTGTGGGGGGCCAACGTCCTGACTTTC. This sequence encodes CASQPSGASGDLWGANVLTF.

The chain is built from TRBV6-1 and TRBJ2-7; 7 bases align to TRBD1. This CDR3 has 13 residues. Germline V gives CDR1 MNHNS, CDR2 SASEGT. J gave up 3 bases and V 3 bases, and 2 bases lay outside the gene matches. CDR3 nucleotide sequence: TGTGCCAGCAGTGAGCGACAGGGCTACGAGCAGTACTTC. Its protein product is CASSERQGYEQYF.

This clone was counted many times. V and J are TRBV7-2 and TRBJ1-2, with D uncertain. The germline V gene has CDR1 SGHTA and CDR2 FQGNSA. This CDR3 has 12 residues. Trimming took 2 bases from V and 7 from J, leaving 8 bases between them. The CDR3 region has the DNA TGTGCCAGCAGCTTAATCAGGATTGGCTACACCTTC. It yields the protein CASSLIRIGYTF. The complete variable domain, with remaining parts taken from reference TRBV7-2 and TRBJ1-2, reads GAGVSQSPSNKVTEKGKDVELRCDPISGHTALYWYRQSLGQGLEFLIYFQGNSAPDKSGLPSDRFSAERTGGSVSTLTIQRTQQEDSAVYLCASSLIRIGYTFGSGTRLTVV.

This clone was observed a handful of times. The chain joins TRBV5-1 to TRBJ2-5; D unclear. The CDR3 extends over 15 amino acids. The V end was cut by 0 bases, the J end by 2 bases, with 11 bases between. Germline-derived CDR1 and CDR2 are SGHRS and YFSETQ. The CDR3 DNA is TGCGCCAGCAGCTTGGTGGGTTATTCTCAAGAGACCCAGTACTTC. This sequence encodes CASSLVGYSQETQYF.

This clone was counted only a few times. V usage is TRBV21-1 and J usage is TRBJ2-7; TRBD2 is the table's D call, not checked against the DNA. TRBV21-1 is an annotated pseudogene. The CDR3 runs 18 residues. CDR3 in DNA: TGTGCCAGCAGAATAGCCCCCCGACTAGCGGGAGGGATCTACGAGCAGTACTTC. Amino acids: CASRIAPRLAGGIYEQYF.

The V and J genes are TRBV5-4 and TRBJ2-7; either TRBD1 or TRBD2 may fit D (5 bases each). Trimming removed 0 bases from V and 0 bases from J, with 13 bases in between. Germline assignment: CDR1 SGHNT and CDR2 YYREEE (reference sequence). The CDR3 loop spans 16 amino acids. The CDR3: CASSLGGTGYSYEQYF. The CDR3, as DNA: TGTGCCAGCAGCTTGGGAGGGACGGGATACTCCTACGAGCAGTACTTC.

This rearrangement joins TRBV7-8 to TRBJ1-2, with a tentative D call TRBD1 (5 bases). CDR1 and CDR2 (germline): SGHVS, FQNEAQ. Deletions cut 4 bases from V and 2 bases from J, with 14 bases between. The CDR3 spans 15 residues. The CDR3 spells CASSSRTNVNYGYTF. The CDR3 nucleotides read TGTGCCAGCAGCTCCCGGACAAACGTAAACTATGGCTACACCTTC.

In this sample, this clone turned up a few times. The chain joins TRBV18 to TRBJ1-1, with TRBD1 identical over 7 bases. The V gene's germline CDR1 is KGHSH and CDR2 LQKENI. There are 15 residues in the CDR3. After removal of 3 bases from V and 5 bases from J, the junction contained 9 bases not matched to a gene. The CDR3 DNA sequence: TGTGCCAGCTCACCCCTGTATGCCAGGGGGACTGAAGCTTTCTTT. Its translation: CASSPLYARGTEAFF.

About this clone itself: Relative to the germline gene, one junction end is altered; a read error may explain this. This sequence joins TRBV5-4 and TRBJ1-4; D is ambiguous. Germline lookup yields CDR1 SGHNT and CDR2 YYREEE (reference sequence). The CDR3 runs 15 residues. CDR3 in DNA: TGCGCCAGCAGTCAACAGATGCCTGCGTCGGAAAAACTGTTTTTT. It yields the protein CASSQQMPASEKLFF. Drawing the rest from reference TRBV5-4 and TRBJ1-4, the complete variable domain is ETGVTQSPTHLIKTRGQQVTLRCSSQSGHNTVSWYQQALGQGPQFIFQYYREEENGRGNFPPRFSGLQFPNYSSELNVNALELDDSALYLCASSQQMPASEKLFFGSGTQLSVL.

About this clone: Distinct nucleotide sequences in the sample also encode this CDR3. The J gene is TRBJ1-1, the V gene TRBV6-6, with 9 positions matching TRBD1. Per germline, CDR1 MNHNY and CDR2 SVGAGI (reference sequence). This CDR3 region has 15 residues. J lost 3 bases, V lost 3 bases, and 5 bases had no gene match. The CDR3 nucleotides are TGTGCCAGCAGTTATTCTAGGACAGGGGACACTGAAGCTTTCTTT. Its translation: CASSYSRTGDTEAFF.

There are a few counts of this clone. The rearrangement links TRBV19 to TRBJ2-5; D remains ambiguous. V gave up 5 bases and J gave up 5 bases, with 6 bases separating them. The CDR3 sequence is 11 residues long. Germline V gives CDR1 LNHDA, CDR2 SQIVND (reference sequence). CDR3 sequence: CASSVGETQYF. The CDR3 coding sequence is TGTGCCAGTAGTGTAGGGGAGACCCAGTACTTC.

V usage is TRBV11-2 and J usage is TRBJ2-7; no clear D gene. CDR3 size: 14 residues. The V and J ends lost 2 bases and 2 bases respectively, with 10 bases between them. Germline V gene lookup returns CDR1 SGHAT and CDR2 FQNNGV. The CDR3 spells CASSLSDRPYEQYF. CDR3 nucleotide sequence: TGTGCCAGCAGCTTAAGTGACCGTCCCTACGAGCAGTACTTC.

This clone was detected only a few times. Additional DNA sequences in this sample encode the identical CDR3. The chain has TRBV7-6 and TRBJ2-7; D may be TRBD1 (5 bases). The CDR3 has 14 amino acids. Trimming removed 3 bases at V and 0 bases at J, with 9 bases between. Germline loops: CDR1 SGHVS, CDR2 FNYEAQ. The DNA for the CDR3 is TGTGCCAGCAGCTTGCAGGGCAGCTCCTACGAGCAGTACTTC. Protein sequence: CASSLQGSSYEQYF.

This clone was found many times. This chain links TRBV18 with TRBJ2-5, with TRBD1 as a possible D gene (6 bases). The ends were cut back, 2 bases at V and 5 bases at J, with 9 bases in the middle. Germline CDR1 and CDR2: KGHSH and LQKENI. The CDR3 loop spans 13 amino acids. Here the CDR3 DNA reads TGTGCCAGCTCACCAGGGACAAGCGAGACCCAGTACTTC. Translation gives CASSPGTSETQYF.